This entry concerns a single T cell receptor beta chain. Its cognate antigen is unknown. The sample carries other DNA sequences with the same CDR3. Measured with immunoSEQ multiplex PCR; TCRdb has only the in-frame clones, and not every one. The table has more than 95,000 clones, about 87% seen once. Separation from the approximately 670-subject first cohort characterized the roughly 110-subject validation cohort, to which the donors belonged. The sample is drawn from a study of cytomegalovirus exposure and HLA in healthy donors. Across the whole study: In a later analysis, the roughly 120 validation repertoires were reported to have used the same platform as the 600 to 800 first-cohort repertoires. Study-wide results and limits: Associated with cytomegalovirus, according to the listing, were 150 to 200 TCR beta chains.

Germline V CDR1 and CDR2: SGHRS, YFSETQ. The CDR3 totals 16 residues. V lost 2 bases and J lost 0; bases outside the gene matches: 4. The sequenced sample was PBMCs. This clonotype was obtained from a man aged 18 to 29 in good health and CMV-seronegative. The rearrangement joins TRBV5-1 to TRBJ2-1; 8 positions agree with TRBD2. The CDR3 spells CASSLTSGSSYNEQFF. In DNA form, the CDR3 reads TGCGCCAGCAGCTTAACTAGCGGAAGCTCCTACAATGAGCAGTTCTTC.